This T cell receptor beta chain was sequenced for a study of technical replicates of blood from several donors. CDR3 length equals 14 residues. Germline-derived CDR1 and CDR2 are MNHNY and SVGAGI (reference sequence). Trimming took 8 bases from V and 4 from J, leaving 16 bases between them. Clones were read by immunoSEQ multiplex PCR, and TCRdb kept only the in-frame ones, dropping some. This table has approximately 93,000 clones, around 94% appearing once. This chain joins TRBV6-6 and TRBJ2-3; D is unclear. The sequenced sample consisted of T cells isolated from PBMCs. The source of this sequence is a human donor in good health. CDR3 in amino acids: CASRRSRIADTQYF. In DNA form, the CDR3 reads TGTGCCAGCCGCCGGTCGCGAATCGCAGATACGCAGTATTTT.